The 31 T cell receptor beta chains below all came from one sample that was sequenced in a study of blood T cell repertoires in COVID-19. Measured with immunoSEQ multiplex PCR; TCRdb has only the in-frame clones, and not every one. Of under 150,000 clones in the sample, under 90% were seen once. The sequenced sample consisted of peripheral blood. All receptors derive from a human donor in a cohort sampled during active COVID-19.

CDR3 in amino acids: CASSFGTSGKGIYEQYF. The CDR3 nucleotides are TGTGCCAGTAGTTTCGGGACTAGCGGCAAAGGGATCTACGAGCAGTACTTC. The genes are TRBV19 and TRBJ2-7; 11 bases are a match to TRBD2. CDR3 length equals 17 residues. Per the germline V gene, CDR1 is LNHDA and CDR2 is SQIVND (reference sequence). The junction had 12 bases not matched to a gene; V was cut back by 5 bases and J by 3 bases.

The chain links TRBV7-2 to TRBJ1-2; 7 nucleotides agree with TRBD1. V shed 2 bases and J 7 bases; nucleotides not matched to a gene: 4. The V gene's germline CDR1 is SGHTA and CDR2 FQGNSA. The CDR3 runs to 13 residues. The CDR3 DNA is TGTGCCAGCAGCTTAAGGGGGCGGACTGGCTACACCTTC. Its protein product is CASSLRGRTGYTF.

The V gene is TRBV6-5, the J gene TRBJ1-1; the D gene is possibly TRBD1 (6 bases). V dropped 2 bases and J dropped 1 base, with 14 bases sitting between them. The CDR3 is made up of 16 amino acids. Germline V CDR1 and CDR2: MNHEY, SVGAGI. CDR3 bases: TGTGCCAGCAGTTACGGCGGAGTAGGGGGGAACACTGAAGCTTTCTTT. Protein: CASSYGGVGGNTEAFF.

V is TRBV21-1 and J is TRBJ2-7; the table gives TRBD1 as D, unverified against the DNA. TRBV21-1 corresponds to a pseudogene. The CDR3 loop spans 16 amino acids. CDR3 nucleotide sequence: TGTGCCAGCAGCAAAGGGGCGGCAGGGGCTTGGTGCGAGCAGTACTTC. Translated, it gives CASSKGAAGAWCEQYF.

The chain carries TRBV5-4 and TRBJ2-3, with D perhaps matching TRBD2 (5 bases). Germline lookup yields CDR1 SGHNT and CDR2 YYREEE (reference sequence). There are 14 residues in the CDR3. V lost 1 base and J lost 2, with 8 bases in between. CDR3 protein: CASSLPGNTDTQYF. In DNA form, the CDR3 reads TGTGCCAGCAGCTTGCCGGGAAACACAGATACGCAGTATTTT.

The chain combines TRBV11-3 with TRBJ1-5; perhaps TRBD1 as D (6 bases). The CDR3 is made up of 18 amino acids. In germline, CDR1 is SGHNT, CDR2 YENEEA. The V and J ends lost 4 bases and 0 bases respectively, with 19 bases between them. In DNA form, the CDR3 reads TGTGCCAGCAGCTCGGGGAGGGGGGCTATCTATAGCAATCAGCCCCAGCATTTT. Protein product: CASSSGRGAIYSNQPQHF.

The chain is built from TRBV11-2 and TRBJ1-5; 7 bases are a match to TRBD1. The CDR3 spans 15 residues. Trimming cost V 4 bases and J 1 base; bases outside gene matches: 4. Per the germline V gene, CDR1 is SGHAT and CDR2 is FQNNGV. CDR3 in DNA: TGTGCCAGCAGCTCTCACAGGGGAAGCAATCAGCCCCAGCATTTT. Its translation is CASSSHRGSNQPQHF.

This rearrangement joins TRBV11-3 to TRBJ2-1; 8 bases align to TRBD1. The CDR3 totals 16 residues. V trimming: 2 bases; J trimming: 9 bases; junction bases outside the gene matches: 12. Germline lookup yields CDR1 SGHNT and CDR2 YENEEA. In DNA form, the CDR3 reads TGTGCCAGCAGCTTAAGAAGTAGGCAGGGGGCTAGTGAGCAGTTCTTC. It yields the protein CASSLRSRQGASEQFF.

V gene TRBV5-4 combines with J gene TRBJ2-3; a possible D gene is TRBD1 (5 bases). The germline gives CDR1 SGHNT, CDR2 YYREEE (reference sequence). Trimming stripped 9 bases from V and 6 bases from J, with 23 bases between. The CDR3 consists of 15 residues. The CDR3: CATQIRNGGADTQYF. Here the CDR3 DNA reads TGTGCCACCCAAATAAGGAACGGTGGGGCCGATACGCAGTATTTT.

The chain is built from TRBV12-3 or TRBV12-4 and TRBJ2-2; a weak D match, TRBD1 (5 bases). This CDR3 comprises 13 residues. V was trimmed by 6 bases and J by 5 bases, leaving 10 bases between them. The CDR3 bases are TGTGCCAGCAGCCCTCGACAGACCGGGGAGCTGTTTTTT. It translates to CASSPRQTGELFF.

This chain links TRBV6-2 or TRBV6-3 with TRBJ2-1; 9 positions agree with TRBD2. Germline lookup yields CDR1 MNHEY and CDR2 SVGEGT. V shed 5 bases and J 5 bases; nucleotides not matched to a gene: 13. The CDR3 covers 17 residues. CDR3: CASSDTSGGTLHNEQFF. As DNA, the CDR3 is TGTGCCAGCAGTGACACGAGCGGGGGGACCTTACACAATGAGCAGTTCTTC.

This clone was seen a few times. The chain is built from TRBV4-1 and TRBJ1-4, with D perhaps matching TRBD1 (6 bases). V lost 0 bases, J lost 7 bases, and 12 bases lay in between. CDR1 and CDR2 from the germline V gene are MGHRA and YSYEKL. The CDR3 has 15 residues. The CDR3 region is CASSQDWGGSEKLFF. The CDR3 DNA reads TGCGCCAGCAGCCAAGATTGGGGGGGCAGTGAAAAACTGTTTTTT.

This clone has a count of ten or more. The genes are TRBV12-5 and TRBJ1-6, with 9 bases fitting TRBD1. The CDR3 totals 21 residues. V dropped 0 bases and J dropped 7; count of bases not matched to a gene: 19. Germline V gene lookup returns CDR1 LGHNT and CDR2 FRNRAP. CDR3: CASGLVLRTGVLGVWNSPLHF. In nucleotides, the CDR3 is TGTGCTAGTGGTTTGGTACTTAGGACAGGGGTTCTTGGTGTGTGGAATTCACCCCTCCACTTT. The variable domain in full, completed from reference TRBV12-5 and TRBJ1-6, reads DARVTQTPRHKVTEMGQEVTMRCQPILGHNTVFWYRQTMMQGLELLAYFRNRAPLDDSGMPKDRFSAEMPDATLATLKIQPSEPRDSAVYFCASGLVLRTGVLGVWNSPLHFGNGTRLTVT.

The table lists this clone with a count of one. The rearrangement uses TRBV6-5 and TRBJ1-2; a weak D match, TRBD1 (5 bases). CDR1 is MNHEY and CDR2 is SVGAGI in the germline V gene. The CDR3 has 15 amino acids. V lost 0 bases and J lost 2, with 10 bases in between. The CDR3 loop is CASSYSHGGNYGYTF. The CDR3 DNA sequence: TGTGCCAGCAGTTACTCGCACGGGGGGAACTATGGCTACACCTTC.

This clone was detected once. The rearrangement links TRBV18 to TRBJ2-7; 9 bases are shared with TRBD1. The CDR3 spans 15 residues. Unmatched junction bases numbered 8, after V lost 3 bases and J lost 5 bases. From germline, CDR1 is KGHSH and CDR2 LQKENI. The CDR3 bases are TGTGCCAGCTCACCCGCCGGGACAGGGCCCCACGAGCAGTACTTC. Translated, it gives CASSPAGTGPHEQYF.

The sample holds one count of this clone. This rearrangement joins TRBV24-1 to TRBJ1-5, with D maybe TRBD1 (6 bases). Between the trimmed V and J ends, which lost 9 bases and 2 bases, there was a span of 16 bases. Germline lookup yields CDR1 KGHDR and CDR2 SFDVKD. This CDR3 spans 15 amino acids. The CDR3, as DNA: TGTGCCACCGGGCCCGGGGGGCGCGGCAATCAGCCCCAGCATTTT. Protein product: CATGPGGRGNQPQHF.

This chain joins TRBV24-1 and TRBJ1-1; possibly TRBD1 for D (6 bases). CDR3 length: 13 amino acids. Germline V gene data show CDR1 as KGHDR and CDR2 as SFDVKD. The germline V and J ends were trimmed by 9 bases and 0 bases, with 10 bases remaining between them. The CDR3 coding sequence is TGTGCCACCGTCGGACAGATGAACACTGAAGCTTTCTTT. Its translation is CATVGQMNTEAFF.

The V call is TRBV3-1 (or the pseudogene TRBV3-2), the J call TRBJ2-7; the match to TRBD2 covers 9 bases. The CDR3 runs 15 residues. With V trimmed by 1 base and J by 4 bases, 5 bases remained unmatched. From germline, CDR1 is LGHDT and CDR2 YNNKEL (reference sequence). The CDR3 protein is CASSQGNSGGYEQYF. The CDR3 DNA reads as TGTGCCAGCAGCCAAGGTAATAGCGGGGGTTACGAGCAGTACTTC.

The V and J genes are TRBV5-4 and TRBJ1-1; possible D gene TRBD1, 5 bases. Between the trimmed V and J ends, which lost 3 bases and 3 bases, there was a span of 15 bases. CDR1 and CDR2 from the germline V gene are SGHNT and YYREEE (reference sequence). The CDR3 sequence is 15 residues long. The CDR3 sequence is CASSWTQGLDTEAFF. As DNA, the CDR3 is TGTGCCAGCAGCTGGACCCAGGGTTTGGACACTGAAGCTTTCTTT.

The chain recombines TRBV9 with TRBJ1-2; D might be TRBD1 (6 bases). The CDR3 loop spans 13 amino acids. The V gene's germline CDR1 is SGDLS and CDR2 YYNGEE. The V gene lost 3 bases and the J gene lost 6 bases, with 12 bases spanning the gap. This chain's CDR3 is CASSASGEHGYTF. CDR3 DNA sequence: TGTGCCAGCAGCGCCTCAGGGGAACATGGCTACACCTTC.

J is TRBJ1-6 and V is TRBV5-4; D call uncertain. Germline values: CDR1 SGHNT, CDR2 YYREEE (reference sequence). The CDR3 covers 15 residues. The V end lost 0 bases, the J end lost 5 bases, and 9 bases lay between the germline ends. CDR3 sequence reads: CASSLVGINNSPLHF. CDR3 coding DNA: TGTGCCAGCAGCTTGGTCGGTATTAATAATTCACCCCTCCACTTT.

DNA of the CDR3: TGTGCCAGTAGTATAACAGGGGGCTCTGGCTACACCTTC. It yields the protein CASSITGGSGYTF. This chain uses TRBV19 with TRBJ1-2; 9 bases line up with TRBD1. The V segment lost 2 bases and the J segment 7 bases; nucleotides outside the gene matches: 2. The CDR3 is 13 residues long. Per germline, CDR1 LNHDA and CDR2 SQIVND (reference sequence).

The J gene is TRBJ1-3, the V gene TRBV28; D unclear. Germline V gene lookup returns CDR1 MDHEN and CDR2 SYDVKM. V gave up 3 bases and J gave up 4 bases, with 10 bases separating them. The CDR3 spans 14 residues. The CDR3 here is CASSLLQRGNTIYF. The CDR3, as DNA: TGTGCCAGCAGTTTGTTACAGAGAGGAAACACCATATATTTT.

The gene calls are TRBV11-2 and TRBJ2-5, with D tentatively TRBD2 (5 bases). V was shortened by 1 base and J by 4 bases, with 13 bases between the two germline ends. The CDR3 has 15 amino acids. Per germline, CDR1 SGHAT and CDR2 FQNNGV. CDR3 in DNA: TGTGCCAGCAGCTTAGGGAGCCGAGGGATAGAGACCCAGTACTTC. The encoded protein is CASSLGSRGIETQYF.

The CDR3 region has the DNA TGTGCCAGCACCCCCGGGACTAGCGGGTCCTACGAGCAGTACTTC. This gives the protein CASTPGTSGSYEQYF. The J gene is TRBJ2-7, the V gene TRBV3-1 (or the pseudogene TRBV3-2); 12 bases are a match to TRBD2. Germline-derived CDR1 and CDR2 are LGHDT and YNNKEL (reference sequence). The CDR3 runs 15 residues. V gave up 7 bases and J gave up 1 base; unmatched junction bases: 5.

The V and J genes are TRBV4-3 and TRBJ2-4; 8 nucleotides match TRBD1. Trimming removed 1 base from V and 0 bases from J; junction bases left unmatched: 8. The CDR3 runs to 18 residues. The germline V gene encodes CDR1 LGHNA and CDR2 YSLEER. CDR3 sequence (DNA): TGCGCCAGCAGCCAAGTTCCAGGGGGCACCTTAGCCAAAAACATTCAGTACTTC. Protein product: CASSQVPGGTLAKNIQYF.

The CDR3 DNA sequence: TGTGCCAGCAGTTCCTCTTCGGGGGAGACCCAGTACTTC. This sequence encodes CASSSSSGETQYF. The chain has TRBV6-5 and TRBJ2-5, with TRBD2 as a possible D gene (5 bases). The ends were cut back, 4 bases at V and 5 bases at J, with 11 bases in the middle. The germline gives CDR1 MNHEY, CDR2 SVGAGI. This CDR3 region has 13 residues.

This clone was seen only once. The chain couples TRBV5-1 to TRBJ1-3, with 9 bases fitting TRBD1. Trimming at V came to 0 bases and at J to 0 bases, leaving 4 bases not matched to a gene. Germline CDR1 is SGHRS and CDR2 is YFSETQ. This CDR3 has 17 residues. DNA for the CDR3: TGCGCCAGCAGCTTGGGCGGGACAGGGCCCTCTGGAAACACCATATATTTT. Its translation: CASSLGGTGPSGNTIYF.

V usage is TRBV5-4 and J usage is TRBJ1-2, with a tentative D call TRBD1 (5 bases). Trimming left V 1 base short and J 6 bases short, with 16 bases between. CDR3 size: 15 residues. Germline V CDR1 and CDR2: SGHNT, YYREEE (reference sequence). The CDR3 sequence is CASSLSSRGEDGYTF. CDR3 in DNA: TGTGCCAGCAGCTTGAGCTCTAGGGGTGAGGATGGCTACACCTTC.

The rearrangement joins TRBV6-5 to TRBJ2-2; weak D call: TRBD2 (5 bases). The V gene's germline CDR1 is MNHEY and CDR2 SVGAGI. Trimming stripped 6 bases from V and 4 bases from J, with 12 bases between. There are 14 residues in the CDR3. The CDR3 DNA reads TGTGCCAGCAGGAGAGTCGCGGGCACCGGGGAGCTGTTTTTT. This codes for CASRRVAGTGELFF.

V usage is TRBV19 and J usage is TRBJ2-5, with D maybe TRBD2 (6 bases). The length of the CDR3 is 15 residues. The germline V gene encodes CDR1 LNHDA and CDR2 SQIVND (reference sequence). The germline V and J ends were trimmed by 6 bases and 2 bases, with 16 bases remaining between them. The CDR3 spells CASRSTGTPQETQYF. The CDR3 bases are TGTGCCAGTAGATCCACTGGGACTCCTCAAGAGACCCAGTACTTC.